Given below is one TCR beta chain in context. This sample was included in a study of blood T cell repertoires in COVID-19. Study-wide background: Sites across the United States, Italy and Spain contributed samples from acute and convalescent COVID-19.

This table comes from immunoSEQ multiplex PCR, and its TCRdb copy is limited to in-frame clones, with some not included. The sample lists about 250,000 clones, 65% to 90% occurring once. The CDR3 runs 15 residues. CDR1 is SGHTS, CDR2 YDEGEE, per germline. V dropped 0 bases and J dropped 7; count of bases not matched to a gene: 0. The chain combines TRBV5-8 with TRBJ2-1; 14 nucleotides match TRBD2. The sequenced sample consisted of peripheral blood. This clonotype was sampled from an elderly woman with active or convalescent COVID-19. DNA of the CDR3: TGTGCCAGCAGCTTGGGACTAGCGGGGGGGAATGAGCAGTTCTTC. It translates to CASSLGLAGGNEQFF.